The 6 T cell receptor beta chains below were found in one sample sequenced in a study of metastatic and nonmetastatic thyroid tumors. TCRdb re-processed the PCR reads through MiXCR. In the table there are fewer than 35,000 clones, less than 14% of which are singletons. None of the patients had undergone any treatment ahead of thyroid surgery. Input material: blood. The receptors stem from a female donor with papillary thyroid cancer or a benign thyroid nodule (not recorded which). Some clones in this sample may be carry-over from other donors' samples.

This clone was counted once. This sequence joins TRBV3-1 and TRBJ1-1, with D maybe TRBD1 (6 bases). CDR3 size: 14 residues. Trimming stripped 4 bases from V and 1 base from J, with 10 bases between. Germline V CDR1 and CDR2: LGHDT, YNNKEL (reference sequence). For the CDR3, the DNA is TGTGCCAGCAGCCCCGGACAGAGGAACACTGAAGCTTTCTTT. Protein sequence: CASSPGQRNTEAFF.

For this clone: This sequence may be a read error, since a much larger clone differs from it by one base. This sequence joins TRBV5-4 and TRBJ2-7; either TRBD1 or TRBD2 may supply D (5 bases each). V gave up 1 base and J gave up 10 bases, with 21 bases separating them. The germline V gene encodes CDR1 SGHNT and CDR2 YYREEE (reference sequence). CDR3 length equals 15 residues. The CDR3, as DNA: TGTGCCAGCAGCTTGCGAGGGGTGGCCCGCGGCGATCAGTACTTC. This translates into CASSLRGVARGDQYF.

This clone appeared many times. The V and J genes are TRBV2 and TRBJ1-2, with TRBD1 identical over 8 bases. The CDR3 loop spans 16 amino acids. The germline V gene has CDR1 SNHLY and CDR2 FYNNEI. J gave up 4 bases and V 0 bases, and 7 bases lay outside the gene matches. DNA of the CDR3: TGTGCCAGCAGTGAAGCGCGACAGGGGAAGGGCTATGGCTACACCTTC. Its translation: CASSEARQGKGYGYTF.

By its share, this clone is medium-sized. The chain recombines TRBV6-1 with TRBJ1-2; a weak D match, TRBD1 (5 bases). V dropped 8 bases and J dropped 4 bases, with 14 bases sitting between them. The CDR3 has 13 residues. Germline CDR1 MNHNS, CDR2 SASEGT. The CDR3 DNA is TGTGCCAGCGGGGTGGGGCAGACCTATGGCTACACCTTC. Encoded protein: CASGVGQTYGYTF.

CDR3 nucleotide sequence: TGTGCCAGCGCCCCGAACAGGGGCTATGGCTACACCTTC. This gives the protein CASAPNRGYGYTF. This rearrangement joins TRBV27 to TRBJ1-2; 7 positions match TRBD1. V dropped 8 bases and J dropped 4; count of bases not matched to a gene: 7. The germline V gene encodes CDR1 MNHEY and CDR2 SMNVEV (reference sequence). CDR3 length equals 13 residues.

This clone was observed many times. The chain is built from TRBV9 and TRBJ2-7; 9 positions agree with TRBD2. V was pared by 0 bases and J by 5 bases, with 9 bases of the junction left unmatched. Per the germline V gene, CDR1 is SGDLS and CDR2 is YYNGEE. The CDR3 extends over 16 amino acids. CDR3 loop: CASSVDAGGMSHEQYF. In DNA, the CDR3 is TGTGCCAGCAGCGTAGATGCGGGAGGGATGAGTCACGAGCAGTACTTC.